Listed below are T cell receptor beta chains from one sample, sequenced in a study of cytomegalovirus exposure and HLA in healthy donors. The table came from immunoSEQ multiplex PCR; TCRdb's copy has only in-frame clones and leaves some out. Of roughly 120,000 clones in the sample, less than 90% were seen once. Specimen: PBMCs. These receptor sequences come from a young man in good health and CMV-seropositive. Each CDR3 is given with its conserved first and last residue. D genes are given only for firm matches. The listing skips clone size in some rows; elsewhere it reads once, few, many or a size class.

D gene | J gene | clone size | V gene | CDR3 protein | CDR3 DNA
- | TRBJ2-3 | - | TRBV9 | CASSVGGSSVTDTQYF | TGTGCCAGCAGCGTAGGTGGTAGCTCCGTTACAGATACGCAGTATTTT
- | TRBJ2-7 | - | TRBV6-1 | CASRPRAYEQYF | TGTGCCAGCAGACCGCGGGCGTACGAGCAGTACTTC
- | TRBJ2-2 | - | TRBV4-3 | CASSQEWVQSNTGELFF | TGCGCCAGCAGCCAAGAATGGGTACAGTCGAACACCGGGGAGCTGTTTTTT
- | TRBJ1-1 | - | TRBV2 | CASSYRNLGAFF | TGTGCCAGCAGCTACAGAAACCTGGGAGCTTTCTTT
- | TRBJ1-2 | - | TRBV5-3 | CARSSRVGTYGYTF | TGTGCCAGAAGCTCCAGGGTGGGTACCTATGGCTACACCTTC
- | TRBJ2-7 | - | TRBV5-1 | CASRRESHYEQYF | TGCGCCAGCAGGAGGGAATCCCACTACGAGCAGTACTTC
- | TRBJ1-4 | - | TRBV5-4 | CASSLGGESEKLFF | TGTGCCAGCAGCTTGGGGGGGGAGAGTGAAAAACTGTTTTTT
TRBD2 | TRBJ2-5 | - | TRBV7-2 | CASSPTSGGFQETQYF | TGTGCCAGCAGCCCAACTAGCGGGGGGTTCCAAGAGACCCAGTACTTC
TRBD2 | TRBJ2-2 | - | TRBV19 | CASRSSSGGMGIVGELFF | TGTGCCAGTAGATCCTCTTCGGGAGGGATGGGTATTGTCGGGGAGCTGTTTTTT
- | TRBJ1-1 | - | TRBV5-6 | CASSLIRLTNTEAFF | TGTGCCAGCAGCTTGATCAGGTTGACGAACACTGAAGCTTTCTTT
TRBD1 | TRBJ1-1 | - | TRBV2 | CATSKNGQTGEEAFF | TGTGCCACCTCAAAAAACGGGCAGACAGGGGAAGAAGCTTTCTTT
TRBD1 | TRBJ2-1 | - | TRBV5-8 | CASTPGGRTYNEQFF | TGTGCCAGCACCCCAGGGGGCCGCACCTACAATGAGCAGTTCTTC
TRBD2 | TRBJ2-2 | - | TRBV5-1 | CASSYSPGLAGAGELFF | TGCGCCAGCAGCTATTCCCCGGGACTAGCGGGGGCCGGGGAGCTGTTTTTT
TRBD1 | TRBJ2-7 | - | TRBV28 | CAIRDREAEQYF | TGTGCCATAAGGGACAGGGAGGCCGAGCAGTACTTC
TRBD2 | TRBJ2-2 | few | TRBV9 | CASSVGPLADGELFF | TGTGCCAGCAGCGTAGGACCCCTAGCGGACGGGGAGCTGTTTTTT
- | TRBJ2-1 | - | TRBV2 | CASEGPRNEQFF | TGTGCCAGCGAGGGCCCTCGGAATGAGCAGTTCTTC
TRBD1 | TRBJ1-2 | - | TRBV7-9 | CASSLDRNAYGYTF | TGTGCCAGCAGCTTGGACAGGAACGCCTATGGCTACACCTTC
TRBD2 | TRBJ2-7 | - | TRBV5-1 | CASSFGGRTDEQYF | TGCGCCAGCAGCTTCGGGGGGAGGACGGACGAGCAGTACTTC
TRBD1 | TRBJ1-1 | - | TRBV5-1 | CASSLAGTETEAFF | TGCGCCAGCAGCTTGGCCGGGACAGAAACTGAAGCTTTCTTT
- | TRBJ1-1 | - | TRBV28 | CASRTPGGTEAFF | TGTGCCAGCAGGACCCCGGGGGGCACTGAAGCTTTCTTT
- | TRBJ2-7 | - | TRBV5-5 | CASSFSAGGYEQYF | TGTGCCAGCAGCTTTTCAGCAGGCGGGTACGAGCAGTACTTC
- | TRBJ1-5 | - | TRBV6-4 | CASSASGMEGKSNQPQHF | TGTGCCAGCAGTGCTTCCGGGATGGAGGGGAAATCAAATCAGCCCCAGCATTTT
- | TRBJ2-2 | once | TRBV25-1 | CASSENSGLNTGELFF | TGTGCCAGCAGTGAAAATTCGGGACTGAACACCGGGGAGCTGTTTTTT
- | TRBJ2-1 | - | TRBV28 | CASSSGTGVTNEQFF | TGTGCCAGCAGTTCAGGGACTGGGGTAACCAATGAGCAGTTCTTC
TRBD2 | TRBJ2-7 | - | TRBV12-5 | CASGLVHPGLPGSGGLRQYF | TGTGCTAGTGGTTTGGTTCACCCGGGACTACCTGGATCGGGGGGATTAAGGCAGTACTTC
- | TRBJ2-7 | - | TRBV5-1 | CASSLAGADYEQYF | TGCGCCAGCAGCTTGGCTGGGGCAGACTACGAGCAGTACTTC
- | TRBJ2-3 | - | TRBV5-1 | CASSLRTGLGTDTQYF | TGCGCCAGCAGCTTGCGGACCGGACTCGGCACAGATACGCAGTATTTT
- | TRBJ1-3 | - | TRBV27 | CASSLDRSSGNTIYF | TGTGCCAGCAGTTTGGACAGAAGCTCTGGAAACACCATATATTTT
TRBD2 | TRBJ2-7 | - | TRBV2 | CAGSGGLSYEQYF | TGTGCCGGTAGCGGGGGCCTCTCCTACGAGCAGTACTTC
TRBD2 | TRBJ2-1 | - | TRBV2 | CASRTPPSGGPDEQFF | TGTGCCAGCAGGACCCCGCCTAGCGGGGGGCCAGATGAGCAGTTCTTC
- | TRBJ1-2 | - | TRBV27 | CASSIRGLNGYTF | TGTGCCAGCAGTATTAGAGGGCTTAATGGCTACACCTTC
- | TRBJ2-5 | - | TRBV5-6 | CASSSPEGAQYF | TGTGCCAGCAGCTCCCCGGAGGGCGCTCAGTACTTC
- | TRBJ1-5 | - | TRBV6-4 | CASSDSAGQPQHF | TGTGCCAGCAGTGACTCGGCAGGTCAGCCCCAGCATTTT